The present T cell receptor beta chain was sequenced within a study of shared clonotypes between healthy human individuals. Study findings and constraints: Naive CD4 clonotypes were shared across a few donors at roughly 5%.

In this sample, this clone is medium-sized. The antigen is unknown. TCRdb's copy holds only in-frame clones and misses some; the assay was immunoSEQ multiplex PCR. The sample lists a few hundred thousand clones, about nine tenths occurring once. Germline CDR1 SEHNR, CDR2 FQNEAQ (reference sequence). This CDR3 has 14 amino acids. V was pared by 2 bases and J by 0 bases, with 7 bases between. This chain links TRBV7-9 with TRBJ1-1; D unclear. The receptor comes from a man aged 18 to 30 in good health. Input material: memory CD8+ T cells sorted from blood. Subset described: CD45RO+ cells pooled with CCR7-negative TemRA cells. CDR3 sequence reads: CASSLNWMNTEAFF. CDR3 nucleotides: TGTGCCAGCAGCTTAAATTGGATGAACACTGAAGCTTTCTTT.